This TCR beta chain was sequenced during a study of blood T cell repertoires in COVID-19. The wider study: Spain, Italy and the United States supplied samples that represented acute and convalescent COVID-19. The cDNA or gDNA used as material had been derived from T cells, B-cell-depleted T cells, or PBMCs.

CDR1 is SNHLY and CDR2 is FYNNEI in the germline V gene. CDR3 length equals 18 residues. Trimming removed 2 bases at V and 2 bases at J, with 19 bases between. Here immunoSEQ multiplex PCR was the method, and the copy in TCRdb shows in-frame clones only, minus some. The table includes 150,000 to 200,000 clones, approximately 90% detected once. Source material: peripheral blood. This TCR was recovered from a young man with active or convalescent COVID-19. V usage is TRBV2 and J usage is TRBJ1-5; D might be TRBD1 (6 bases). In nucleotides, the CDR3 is TGTGCCAGCAGTGAACAGGGGTCGACCTTCGGGGGCAATCAGCCCCAGCATTTT. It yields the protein CASSEQGSTFGGNQPQHF.